The rows below give T cell receptor beta chains drawn from one sample of a study of control samples from healthy donors and cancer patients. TCRdb keeps only in-frame clones here, not all; method: immunoSEQ multiplex PCR. The sample includes roughly 150,000 clones, 89% of them seen just once. The sample comprised blood. The receptors were sampled from a man aged 30-40 years in good health. CDR3s include the opening cysteine and the closing phenylalanine or tryptophan. A D gene is named only where the DNA matches it firmly. A row's size may be missing; if present it is once, few, many or a size class.

TRBV5-4	-	TRBJ2-7	TRBD2	CASSGGGGGPSPSYEQYF	TGTGCCAGCAGCGGGGGGGGCGGGGGGCCGTCCCCCTCCTACGAGCAGTACTTC
TRBV7-3	-	TRBJ2-3	TRBD2	CASSLAGDRTDTQYF	TGTGCCAGCAGCTTAGCGGGGGACCGCACAGATACGCAGTATTTT
TRBV6-5	-	TRBJ1-2	TRBD1	CASSYQDRNYGYTF	TGTGCCAGCAGTTACCAGGACAGGAACTATGGCTACACCTTC
TRBV11-1	-	TRBJ2-3	TRBD2	CASSLSGGKGTQYF	TGTGCCAGCAGCTTAAGCGGGGGAAAAGGTACGCAGTATTTT
TRBV11-3	-	TRBJ2-1	TRBD2	CASRLGTSGRWYRSYNEQFF	TGTGCCAGCAGACTGGGGACTAGCGGGAGGTGGTACAGATCCTACAATGAGCAGTTCTTC
TRBV9	-	TRBJ1-1	-	CASSVGQDTEAFF	TGTGCCAGCAGCGTAGGACAGGACACTGAAGCTTTCTTT
TRBV7-2	-	TRBJ2-1	TRBD2	CASSAIGLAGGPEQFF	TGTGCCAGCAGCGCAATTGGACTAGCGGGAGGGCCTGAGCAGTTCTTC
TRBV6-2/TRBV6-3	-	TRBJ2-5	-	CASSYAAQETQYF	TGTGCCAGCAGTTATGCAGCTCAAGAGACCCAGTACTTC
TRBV27	-	TRBJ2-2	TRBD2	CASSLGGRVTGELFF	TGTGCCAGCAGTTTAGGAGGGAGGGTTACCGGGGAGCTGTTTTTT
TRBV6-5	-	TRBJ2-1	-	CASSYQERDEQFF	TGTGCCAGCAGTTACCAAGAACGGGATGAGCAGTTCTTC
TRBV5-4	-	TRBJ2-5	TRBD1	CASSSGTGGGETQYF	TGTGCCAGCAGCTCCGGGACAGGGGGAGGAGAGACCCAGTACTTC
TRBV3-1/TRBV3-2	-	TRBJ2-2	TRBD2	CASSQDTLAANTGELFF	TGTGCCAGCAGCCAAGATACGCTAGCGGCGAACACCGGGGAGCTGTTTTTT
TRBV30	few	TRBJ1-1	-	CAWKKGQGGAFF	TGTGCCTGGAAAAAGGGGCAGGGTGGCGCTTTCTTT
TRBV5-4	-	TRBJ2-1	TRBD1	CASSPMDRVFGEQFF	TGTGCCAGCAGCCCGATGGACAGGGTTTTCGGTGAGCAGTTCTTC
TRBV11-2	-	TRBJ2-7	-	CASSYLVGGAQYF	TGTGCCAGCAGTTACTTAGTTGGAGGGGCGCAGTACTTC
TRBV19	-	TRBJ2-7	TRBD1	CASSSRDSYYEQYF	TGTGCCAGTAGTTCCCGGGACAGTTACTACGAGCAGTACTTC
TRBV6-2/TRBV6-3	-	TRBJ2-2	-	CASSLQGTGELFF	TGTGCCAGCAGTTTACAGGGAACCGGGGAGCTGTTTTTT
TRBV5-1	-	TRBJ2-7	-	CASSPVAGSSYEQYF	TGCGCCAGCAGCCCGGTGGCAGGGAGCTCCTACGAGCAGTACTTC
TRBV24-1	-	TRBJ2-1	-	CATSDFGMRGSSYNEQFF	TGTGCCACCAGTGATTTTGGGATGCGGGGTAGCTCCTACAATGAGCAGTTCTTC
TRBV18	-	TRBJ1-5	-	CASSESALGNQPQHF	TGTGCCAGCTCAGAGTCCGCTCTTGGCAATCAGCCCCAGCATTTT
TRBV5-6	-	TRBJ1-5	TRBD1	CASSLTGGNQPQHF	TGTGCCAGCAGCTTGACAGGGGGCAATCAGCCCCAGCATTTT
TRBV7-9	-	TRBJ2-7	TRBD2	CASSERTSGRNEQYF	TGTGCCAGCAGCGAGAGGACTAGCGGGAGAAACGAGCAGTACTTC
TRBV6-2/TRBV6-3	-	TRBJ1-1	-	CASSSDGNTEAFF	TGTGCCAGCAGTTCAGACGGAAACACTGAAGCTTTCTTT
TRBV3-1/TRBV3-2	once	TRBJ1-2	TRBD1	CASSHRDRAGGYTF	TGTGCCAGCAGCCACCGGGACAGGGCGGGCGGCTACACCTTC
TRBV19	-	TRBJ1-5	-	CASTMAGNQPQHF	TGTGCCAGTACCATGGCAGGGAATCAGCCCCAGCATTTT
TRBV24-1	-	TRBJ2-5	TRBD2	CATSEASGGQETQYF	TGTGCCACCAGTGAGGCTAGCGGGGGACAAGAGACCCAGTACTTC
TRBV9	-	TRBJ1-2	TRBD1	CASGTGPDYGYTF	TGTGCCAGCGGGACAGGGCCTGACTATGGCTACACCTTC
TRBV4-1	once	TRBJ1-2	TRBD1	CASSRDSNYGYTF	TGCGCCAGCAGCCGGGACAGTAACTATGGCTACACCTTC
TRBV7-2	-	TRBJ1-2	-	CASSLGGGGNYGYTF	TGTGCCAGCAGCTTAGGGGGTGGGGGTAACTATGGCTACACCTTC
TRBV7-2	-	TRBJ2-2	-	CASSFGAGELFF	TGTGCCAGCAGCTTCGGGGCTGGGGAGCTGTTTTTT
TRBV9	-	TRBJ2-1	TRBD2	CASSIGTSAEQFF	TGTGCCAGCAGCATAGGGACTAGCGCAGAGCAGTTCTTC
TRBV7-3	-	TRBJ2-3	-	CASSPGWVQAQYF	TGTGCCAGCAGCCCGGGTTGGGTGCAGGCGCAGTATTTT
TRBV5-1	-	TRBJ2-7	-	CASSWRGTSYEQYF	TGCGCCAGCAGCTGGCGGGGTACCTCCTACGAGCAGTACTTC
TRBV6-1	once	TRBJ1-6	-	CASSEAVGQGNSPLHF	TGTGCCAGCAGTGAAGCGGTGGGGCAGGGGAATTCACCCCTCCACTTT
TRBV6-2/TRBV6-3	-	TRBJ2-1	-	CASSYSFLDYSYEQFF	TGTGCCAGCAGTTACTCATTTTTGGACTACAGCTATGAGCAGTTCTTC
TRBV11-2	-	TRBJ1-2	-	CASSSPDRLSNYGYTF	TGTGCCAGCAGCTCTCCAGACAGGCTGTCTAACTATGGCTACACCTTC
TRBV6-2/TRBV6-3	-	TRBJ1-2	TRBD1	CASSYSTGGFFDYGYTF	TGTGCCAGCAGTTACTCAACAGGGGGCTTTTTTGACTATGGCTACACCTTC
TRBV7-9	-	TRBJ1-4	TRBD1	CASSPRTGEIYEKLFF	TGTGCCAGCAGCCCTCGGACAGGGGAGATTTATGAAAAACTGTTTTTT
TRBV6-2/TRBV6-3	-	TRBJ1-6	-	CASSGLLEGSPLHF	TGTGCCAGCAGCGGGCTCCTAGAGGGATCACCCCTCCACTTT
TRBV5-1	-	TRBJ1-4	TRBD1	CASSSGMTGGITNEKLFF	TGCGCCAGCAGCTCCGGTATGACAGGGGGCATAACTAATGAAAAACTGTTTTTT
TRBV5-4	-	TRBJ2-7	TRBD2	CASSTGTSGGYEQYF	TGTGCCAGCAGCACGGGGACTAGCGGGGGATACGAGCAGTACTTC
TRBV29-1	-	TRBJ2-7	TRBD1	CSVDPGTGTSYEQYF	TGCAGCGTTGACCCTGGGACAGGGACTTCCTACGAGCAGTACTTC
TRBV15	-	TRBJ1-1	-	CATSMPGAGNTEAFF	TGTGCCACCAGCATGCCGGGGGCGGGGAACACTGAAGCTTTCTTT
TRBV6-6	-	TRBJ1-2	TRBD1	CASSYSRTGSGYTF	TGTGCCAGCAGTTACTCGCGGACAGGGAGTGGCTACACCTTC
TRBV7-3	-	TRBJ1-2	TRBD1	CASSFTGGNGYTF	TGTGCCAGCAGCTTTACAGGGGGGAATGGCTACACCTTC
TRBV7-6	-	TRBJ2-2	TRBD2	CASSLTSGGATGELFF	TGTGCCAGCAGCCTGACTAGCGGGGGGGCCACCGGGGAGCTGTTTTTT